These T cell receptor beta chains were read from a single sample in a study of CD8 T cells in Susac syndrome. TCRdb passed the immunoSEQ multiplex PCR reads through MiXCR, listing each CDR3 protein once. This sample has some 240,000 distinct CDR3 sequences; 96% occur once, and the top ten carry less than 0.11%. The specimen was CD4+ T cells from PBMCs. The receptors were sampled from a human donor with Susac syndrome. Each CDR3 is given with its conserved first and last residue. A D gene is named only where the DNA matches it firmly. Size tells how often a clone was seen (once, few, many) or the class of an expanded clone, and some rows leave it out.

>TRBJ2-2|TRBV20-1|.|.
CSAREAYTGELFF
TGCAGTGCTAGGGAGGCCTACACCGGGGAGCTGTTTTTT
>TRBJ2-2|TRBV20-1|.|.
CSARDQAGRTAGELFF
TGCAGTGCTAGAGATCAGGCGGGAAGGACCGCCGGGGAGCTGTTTTTT
>TRBJ2-4|TRBV20-1|.|TRBD2
CSAQPGLAGRAKNIQYF
TGCAGTGCTCAACCGGGACTAGCGGGACGAGCCAAAAACATTCAGTACTTC
>TRBJ2-6|TRBV7-9|.|.
CASPRDPAGGANVLTF
TGTGCCAGTCCTAGGGACCCCGCCGGAGGGGCCAACGTCCTGACTTTC
>TRBJ1-4|TRBV21-1|.|.
CASSKDRVSRANEKLFF
TGTGCCAGCAGCAAAGATCGGGTATCAAGGGCTAATGAAAAACTGTTTTTT
>TRBJ1-2|TRBV27|.|TRBD1
CASSLLPQGADYGYTF
TGTGCCAGCAGTTTATTGCCCCAGGGGGCGGACTATGGCTACACCTTC
>TRBJ1-4|TRBV29-1|.|.
CSVAYRTNEKLFF
TGCAGCGTTGCCTACAGGACCAATGAAAAACTGTTTTTT
>TRBJ1-5|TRBV28|once|.
CASIRDRWINQPQHF
TGTGCCAGCATCCGCGACAGATGGATCAATCAGCCCCAGCATTTT
>TRBJ1-5|TRBV20-1|.|.
CSAKPAGASNQPQHF
TGCAGTGCTAAACCCGCTGGGGCTAGCAATCAGCCCCAGCATTTT
>TRBJ1-1|TRBV4-1|.|TRBD1
CASSQPWDRGVSNTEAFF
TGCGCCAGCAGCCAGCCCTGGGACAGGGGGGTCTCGAACACTGAAGCTTTCTTT
>TRBJ2-7|TRBV29-1|.|TRBD2
CSVSPGTSGYEQYF
TGCAGCGTCTCACCCGGGACTAGCGGATACGAGCAGTACTTC
>TRBJ1-5|TRBV12-3/TRBV12-4|.|.
CASSQIVGRDQPQHF
TGTGCCAGCAGCCAGATAGTAGGGAGGGACCAGCCCCAGCATTTT
>TRBJ2-1|TRBV7-3|.|.
CASSLGTSPYNEQFF
TGTGCCAGCAGCTTAGGCACTAGTCCCTACAATGAGCAGTTCTTC
>TRBJ1-2|TRBV28|.|.
CASSVRWPNYGYTF
TGTGCCAGCAGCGTACGGTGGCCTAACTATGGCTACACCTTC
>TRBJ1-5|TRBV20-1|.|TRBD1
CSAKVGGGQINQPQHF
TGCAGTGCCAAAGTAGGAGGGGGACAGATCAATCAGCCCCAGCATTTT
>TRBJ2-1|TRBV4-2|.|.
CASSQDQASSYNEQFF
TGTGCCAGCAGCCAAGATCAGGCTAGCTCCTACAATGAGCAGTTCTTC
>TRBJ2-7|TRBV6-5|.|.
CASSYQGRRGDEQYF
TGTGCCAGCAGTTACCAGGGACGCAGGGGAGACGAGCAGTACTTC
>TRBJ1-2|TRBV5-1|.|TRBD1
CASGIRDRNSYGYTF
TGCGCCAGCGGGATCCGGGACAGGAATTCCTATGGCTACACCTTC
>TRBJ2-5|TRBV21-1|.|.
CASNEGCKTQYF
TGTGCCAGCAACGAGGGGTGCAAGACCCAGTACTTC
>TRBJ1-3|TRBV5-6|.|TRBD1
CASSQGTVRNTIYF
TGTGCCAGCAGCCAAGGGACAGTTCGAAACACCATATATTTT
>TRBJ2-1|TRBV5-1|.|.
CASSPRVDEQFF
TGCGCCAGCAGCCCAAGGGTCGATGAGCAGTTCTTC
>TRBJ2-7|TRBV2|.|TRBD1
CASVTGGGYEQYF
TGTGCCAGCGTGACAGGGGGCGGCTACGAGCAGTACTTC
>TRBJ2-3|TRBV13|.|.
CASKGVGTDTQYF
TGTGCCAGCAAGGGCGTCGGCACAGATACGCAGTATTTT
>TRBJ1-2|TRBV25-1|.|.
CASSLPGANYGYTF
TGTGCCAGCAGTCTCCCAGGGGCCAACTATGGCTACACCTTC
>TRBJ1-4|TRBV20-1|.|.
CSARVDFEKLFF
TGCAGTGCTAGAGTTGACTTCGAAAAACTGTTTTTT
>TRBJ1-5|TRBV24-1|.|.
CATSGQGSNSFYGPQHF
TGTGCCACCAGTGGCCAGGGCTCTAACTCCTTTTATGGGCCCCAGCATTTT
>TRBJ2-3|TRBV28|.|.
CASSLGGRMGTQYF
TGTGCCAGCTCCCTCGGCGGTAGGATGGGTACGCAGTATTTT
>TRBJ2-7|TRBV15|.|.
CATSRERLGSYYEQYF
TGTGCCACCAGCAGGGAACGTCTTGGGAGCTATTACGAGCAGTACTTC
>TRBJ1-2|TRBV20-1|.|.
CSAPTTNYGYTF
TGCAGTGCCCCGACAACTAACTATGGCTACACCTTC
>TRBJ2-7|TRBV10-3|.|TRBD2
CAIGGTSGSHNEQYF
TGTGCCATCGGGGGGACTAGCGGGAGTCACAACGAGCAGTACTTC
>TRBJ1-1|TRBV6-5|.|.
CASSPLRGFAEAFF
TGTGCCAGCAGCCCACTTAGGGGCTTCGCTGAAGCTTTCTTT
>TRBJ2-3|TRBV28|.|TRBD1
CASEGAGEGTDTQYF
TGTGCCAGCGAGGGGGCCGGGGAAGGTACAGATACGCAGTATTTT
>TRBJ2-1|TRBV7-9|.|.
CASSPIAEIHEQFF
TGTGCCAGCAGCCCTATCGCAGAGATTCATGAGCAGTTCTTC
>TRBJ2-3|TRBV20-1|.|TRBD2
CSAPSREGTGDTQYF
TGCAGTGCTCCCTCTCGGGAGGGCACGGGAGATACGCAGTATTTT
>TRBJ2-4|TRBV29-1|.|.
CSVGQMGLAKNIQYF
TGCAGCGTTGGGCAGATGGGGTTAGCCAAAAACATTCAGTACTTC
>TRBJ2-6|TRBV20-1|.|TRBD1
CSATAGGSGANVLTF
TGCAGTGCGACCGCAGGGGGCTCAGGGGCCAACGTCCTGACTTTC
>TRBJ2-7|TRBV11-2|.|.
CASSLVRWRYEQYF
TGTGCCAGCAGCTTAGTCCGCTGGAGATACGAGCAGTACTTC
>TRBJ2-1|TRBV4-2|.|TRBD1
CASSRTGTAYNEQFF
TGTGCCAGCAGCCGGACCGGGACAGCCTACAATGAGCAGTTCTTC
>TRBJ1-2|TRBV27|.|TRBD1
CASRMGQYYGYTF
TGTGCCAGCAGAATGGGACAGTACTATGGCTACACCTTC
>TRBJ1-1|TRBV28|.|.
CATCRNTEAFF
TGTGCCACTTGTAGGAACACTGAAGCTTTCTTT
>TRBJ2-1|TRBV2|.|TRBD2
CASSEAMLAEEQFF
TGTGCCAGCAGTGAAGCGATGCTAGCGGAAGAGCAGTTCTTC
>TRBJ1-2|TRBV29-1|.|.
CSVIPPGSNYGYTF
TGCAGCGTTATTCCCCCGGGTTCTAACTATGGCTACACCTTC
>TRBJ2-2|TRBV24-1|once|TRBD1
CATSENAGTGNTGELFF
TGTGCCACCAGTGAAAATGCCGGGACAGGCAACACCGGGGAGCTGTTTTTT
>TRBJ1-4|TRBV29-1|.|.
CSVDPLGVGEKLFF
TGCAGCGTCGACCCTCTGGGGGTAGGCGAAAAACTGTTTTTT
>TRBJ2-1|TRBV29-1|.|TRBD2
CSVEGGLAGTYNEQFF
TGCAGCGTTGAAGGGGGACTAGCGGGAACTTACAATGAGCAGTTCTTC
>TRBJ2-1|TRBV4-1|.|TRBD1
CASSQPIGDRGLVRFF
TGCGCCAGCAGCCAACCGATTGGGGACAGGGGGCTCGTAAGGTTCTTC
>TRBJ2-7|TRBV18|.|.
CASSLAGKSYEQYF
TGTGCCAGCTCACTCGCGGGGAAATCCTACGAGCAGTACTTC
>TRBJ2-1|TRBV7-6|.|TRBD2
CASSPRPGLARNEQFF
TGTGCCAGCAGCCCTCGACCGGGACTAGCGAGGAATGAGCAGTTCTTC
>TRBJ2-2|TRBV30|.|.
CAWGGGWELFF
TGTGCCTGGGGAGGGGGCTGGGAGCTGTTTTTT
>TRBJ1-5|TRBV29-1|.|.
CSVAEGESNQPQHF
TGCAGCGTTGCCGAGGGGGAGAGCAATCAGCCCCAGCATTTT
>TRBJ1-4|TRBV21-1|.|.
CASSNGWQILRSNEKLFF
TGTGCCAGCAGCAATGGTTGGCAGATTTTAAGGTCGAATGAAAAACTGTTTTTT
>TRBJ2-1|TRBV5-1|.|TRBD2
CASSLGGTSGRGEQFF
TGCGCCAGCAGCTTGGGGGGGACTAGCGGGAGAGGGGAGCAGTTCTTC
>TRBJ2-1|TRBV30|.|.
CALTGGYYNEQFF
TGTGCTCTTACCGGCGGGTACTACAATGAGCAGTTCTTC
>TRBJ2-5|TRBV29-1|.|.
CSVERGGETQYF
TGCAGCGTTGAACGAGGGGGGGAGACCCAGTACTTC
>TRBJ2-3|TRBV11-2|.|.
CASSRNTDTQYF
TGTGCCAGCAGCCGAAACACAGATACGCAGTATTTT
>TRBJ1-5|TRBV2|.|TRBD1
CASSAGQGNQPQHF
TGTGCCAGCAGCGCTGGACAGGGGAATCAGCCCCAGCATTTT
>TRBJ2-7|TRBV11-2|.|TRBD1
CASSSILGQAVVQQYF
TGTGCCAGCAGCTCAATCCTAGGACAGGCCGTAGTTCAGCAGTACTTC
>TRBJ2-3|TRBV9|.|.
CASGPDPRRADTQYF
TGTGCCAGCGGGCCGGACCCCAGGCGCGCAGATACGCAGTATTTT
>TRBJ2-7|TRBV20-1|.|.
CSASSGPLDEQYF
TGCAGTGCTAGTAGCGGACCACTCGACGAGCAGTACTTC